This TCR beta chain was captured by sequencing in a study of somatic mutations in cytotoxic T cells in rheumatoid arthritis. For the study at large: Flow cytometric sorting isolated some V beta antibody-stained T-cell populations at nearly 100% purity, and among them were V beta1+ cells that underwent TCRB sequencing.

Source study methods: Published virus-specific TCRB sequences found rare matches among patient CD8+ clones larger than 1%. Some clones are missing from TCRdb's copy, which holds only in-frame ones; the method was immunoSEQ multiplex PCR. That table is the source of V, J and clone size, and D and trimming were worked out from the DNA. The sample holds about 16,000 clones, approximately 80% seen once. Study-wide points: Per patient, the largest CD8+ clone was found to exceed 20% of CD8+ cells in about an eighth of the roughly 65 cases. Patients with rheumatoid arthritis did not differ significantly from age-matched healthy controls in CD8+ T-cell clonality.

The V gene's germline CDR1 is MNHNS and CDR2 SASEGT. The CDR3 spans 14 residues. The junction had 1 base not matched to a gene; V was cut back by 5 bases and J by 3 bases. Concerning this clone itself: Its antigen is currently unknown.

The sample taken for sequencing was CD8+ T cells sorted from blood. The clonotype originates from an adult with rheumatoid arthritis. The chain uses TRBV6-1 and TRBJ2-2; 9 nucleotides match TRBD2. CDR3 bases: TGTGCCAGCAGTCAGCGGGGGGACACCGGGGAGCTGTTTTTT. Its translation is CASSQRGDTGELFF.